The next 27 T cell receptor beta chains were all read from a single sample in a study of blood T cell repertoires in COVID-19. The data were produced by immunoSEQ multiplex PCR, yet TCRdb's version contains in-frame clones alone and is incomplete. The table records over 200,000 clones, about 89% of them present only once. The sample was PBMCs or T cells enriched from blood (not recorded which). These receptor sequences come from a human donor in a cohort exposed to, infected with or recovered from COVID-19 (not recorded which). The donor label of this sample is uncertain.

CDR3 protein: CASSYTGQGNTGELFF. The CDR3 DNA sequence: TGTGCCAGCAGCTATACTGGACAGGGGAACACCGGGGAGCTGTTTTTT. The chain recombines TRBV5-4 with TRBJ2-2; 8 bases agree with TRBD1. Germline-derived CDR1 and CDR2 are SGHNT and YYREEE (reference sequence). This CDR3 spans 16 amino acids. J gave up 1 base and V 3 bases, and 5 bases lay outside the gene matches.

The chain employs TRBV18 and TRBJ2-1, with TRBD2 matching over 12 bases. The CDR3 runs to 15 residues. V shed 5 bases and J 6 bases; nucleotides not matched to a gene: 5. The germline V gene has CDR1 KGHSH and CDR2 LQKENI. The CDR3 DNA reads TGTGCCAGCTCAGAACTAGCGGGGGGCTCCAATGAGCAGTTCTTC. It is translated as CASSELAGGSNEQFF.

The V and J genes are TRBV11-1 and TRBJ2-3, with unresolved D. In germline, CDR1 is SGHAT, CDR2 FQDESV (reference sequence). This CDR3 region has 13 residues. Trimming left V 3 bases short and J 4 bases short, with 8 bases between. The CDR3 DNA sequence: TGTGCCAGCAGCTTGTACAGCTCAGATACGCAGTATTTT. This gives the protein CASSLYSSDTQYF.

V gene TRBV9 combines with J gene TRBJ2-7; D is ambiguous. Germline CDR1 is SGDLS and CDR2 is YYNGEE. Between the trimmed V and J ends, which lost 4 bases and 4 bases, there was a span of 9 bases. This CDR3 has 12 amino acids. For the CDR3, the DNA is TGTGCCAGCAGCCCCCGAGAATACGAGCAGTACTTC. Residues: CASSPREYEQYF.

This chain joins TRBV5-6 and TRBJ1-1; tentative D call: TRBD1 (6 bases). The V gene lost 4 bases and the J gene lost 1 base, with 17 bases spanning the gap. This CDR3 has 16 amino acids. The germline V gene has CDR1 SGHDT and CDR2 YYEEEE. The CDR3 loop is CASSPNGQGRNTEAFF. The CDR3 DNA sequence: TGTGCCAGCAGCCCAAACGGTCAGGGGAGGAACACTGAAGCTTTCTTT. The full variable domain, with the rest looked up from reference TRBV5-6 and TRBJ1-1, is DAGVTQSPTHLIKTRGQQVTLRCSPKSGHDTVSWYQQALGQGPQFIFQYYEEEERQRGNFPDRFSGHQFPNYSSELNVNALLLGDSALYLCASSPNGQGRNTEAFFGQGTRLTVV.

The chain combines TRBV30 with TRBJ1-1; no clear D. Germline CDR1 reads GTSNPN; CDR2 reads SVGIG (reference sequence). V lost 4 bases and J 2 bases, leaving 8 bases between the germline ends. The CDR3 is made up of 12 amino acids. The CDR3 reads CAWKQRNTEAFF. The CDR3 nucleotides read TGTGCCTGGAAACAGAGAAACACTGAAGCTTTCTTT.

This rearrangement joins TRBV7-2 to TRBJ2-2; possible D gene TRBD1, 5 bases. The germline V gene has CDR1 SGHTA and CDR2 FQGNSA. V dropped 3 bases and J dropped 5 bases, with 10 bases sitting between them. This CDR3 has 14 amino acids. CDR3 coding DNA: TGTGCCAGCAGCTTTCAGCAGGGAACCGGGGAGCTGTTTTTT. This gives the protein CASSFQQGTGELFF.

This CDR3 is CASSRLGVRTYF. DNA for the CDR3: TGTGCCAGCAGCCGATTAGGGGTCCGCACGTACTTC. The chain is built from TRBV5-5 and TRBJ2-5; weak D call: TRBD1 (5 bases). The CDR3 is 12 residues long. Germline V gene data show CDR1 as SGHKS and CDR2 as YYEKEE (reference sequence). V lost 4 bases to trimming and J lost 13 bases, with 17 bases between them.

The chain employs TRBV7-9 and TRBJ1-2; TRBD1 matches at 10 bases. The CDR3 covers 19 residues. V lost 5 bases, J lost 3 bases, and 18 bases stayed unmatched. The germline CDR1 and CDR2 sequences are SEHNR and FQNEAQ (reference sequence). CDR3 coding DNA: TGTGCCAGCAGCCTAGGGGAGAAGACAGGGGGCGTTCGGGACTATGGCTACACCTTC. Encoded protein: CASSLGEKTGGVRDYGYTF.

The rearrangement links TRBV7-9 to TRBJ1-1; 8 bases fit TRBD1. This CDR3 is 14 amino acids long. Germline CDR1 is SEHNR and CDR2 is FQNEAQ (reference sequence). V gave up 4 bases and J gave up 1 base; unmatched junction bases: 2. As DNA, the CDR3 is TGTGCCAGCAGCTCACAGGGGGGGAACACTGAAGCTTTCTTT. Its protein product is CASSSQGGNTEAFF.

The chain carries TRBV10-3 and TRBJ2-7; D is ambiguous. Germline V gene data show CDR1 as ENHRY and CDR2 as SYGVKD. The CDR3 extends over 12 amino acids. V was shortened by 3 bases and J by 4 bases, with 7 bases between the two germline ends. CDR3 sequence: CAISDEEYEQYF. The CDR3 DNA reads TGTGCCATCAGTGACGAAGAGTACGAGCAGTACTTC.

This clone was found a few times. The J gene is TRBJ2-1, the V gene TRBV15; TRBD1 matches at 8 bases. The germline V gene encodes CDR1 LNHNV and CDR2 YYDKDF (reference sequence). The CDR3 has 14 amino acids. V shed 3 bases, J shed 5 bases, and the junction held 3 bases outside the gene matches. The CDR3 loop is CATSRGQENNEQFF. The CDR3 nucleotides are TGTGCCACCAGCAGGGGACAGGAGAACAATGAGCAGTTCTTC.

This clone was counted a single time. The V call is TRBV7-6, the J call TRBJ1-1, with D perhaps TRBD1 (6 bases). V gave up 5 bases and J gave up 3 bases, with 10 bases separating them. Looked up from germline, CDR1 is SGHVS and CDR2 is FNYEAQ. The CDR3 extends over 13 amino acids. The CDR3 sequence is CASSPDSYTEAFF. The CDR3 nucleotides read TGTGCCAGCAGCCCGGACAGCTACACTGAAGCTTTCTTT.

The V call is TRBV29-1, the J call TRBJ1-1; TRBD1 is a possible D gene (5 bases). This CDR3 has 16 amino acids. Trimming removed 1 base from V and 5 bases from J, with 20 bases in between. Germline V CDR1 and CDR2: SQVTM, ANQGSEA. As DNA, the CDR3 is TGCAGCGTTGAAGTTCCCACGGGGGGATTGAGGACTGAAGCTTTCTTT. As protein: CSVEVPTGGLRTEAFF.

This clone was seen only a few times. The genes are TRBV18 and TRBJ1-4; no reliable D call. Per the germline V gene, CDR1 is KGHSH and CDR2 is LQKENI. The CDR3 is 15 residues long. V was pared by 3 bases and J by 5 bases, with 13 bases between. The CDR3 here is CASSPDEGDNEKLFF. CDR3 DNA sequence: TGTGCCAGCTCACCGGATGAGGGAGACAATGAAAAACTGTTTTTT.

The CDR3 protein is CASSLSTSVSSYTQYF. The CDR3 bases are TGTGCCAGCAGTTTATCGACCTCCGTGTCTAGTTATACGCAGTATTTT. The chain couples TRBV27 to TRBJ2-3, with D unclear. CDR1 MNHEY and CDR2 SMNVEV come from the germline V gene (reference sequence). V shed 0 bases and J shed 7 bases, with 17 bases lying between them. This CDR3 has 16 residues.

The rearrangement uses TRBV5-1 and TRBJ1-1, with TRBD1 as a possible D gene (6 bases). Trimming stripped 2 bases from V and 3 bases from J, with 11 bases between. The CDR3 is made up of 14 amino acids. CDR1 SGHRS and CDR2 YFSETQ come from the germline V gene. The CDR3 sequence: CASSLEGDDTEAFF. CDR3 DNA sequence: TGCGCCAGCAGCTTAGAGGGGGATGACACTGAAGCTTTCTTT.

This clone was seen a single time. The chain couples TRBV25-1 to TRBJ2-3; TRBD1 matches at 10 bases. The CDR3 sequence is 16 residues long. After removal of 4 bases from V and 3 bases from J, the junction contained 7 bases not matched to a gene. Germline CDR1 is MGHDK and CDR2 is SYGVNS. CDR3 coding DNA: TGTGCCAGCAGTGCCGGGACAGGGGAGGTTACAGATACGCAGTATTTT. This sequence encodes CASSAGTGEVTDTQYF. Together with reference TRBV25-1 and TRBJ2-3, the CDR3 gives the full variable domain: EADIYQTPRYLVIGTGKKITLECSQTMGHDKMYWYQQDPGMELHLIHYSYGVNSTEKGDLSSESTVSRIRTEHFPLTLESARPSHTSQYLCASSAGTGEVTDTQYFGPGTRLTVL.

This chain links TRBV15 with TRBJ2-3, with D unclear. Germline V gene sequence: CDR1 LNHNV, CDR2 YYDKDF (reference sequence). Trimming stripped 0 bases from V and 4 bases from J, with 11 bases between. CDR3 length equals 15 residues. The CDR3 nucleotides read TGTGCCACCAGCAGAGACGACTCCGTTGCAGATACGCAGTATTTT. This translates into CATSRDDSVADTQYF.

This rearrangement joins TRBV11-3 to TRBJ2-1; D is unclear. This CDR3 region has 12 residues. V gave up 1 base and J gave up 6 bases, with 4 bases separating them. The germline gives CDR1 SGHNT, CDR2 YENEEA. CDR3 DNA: TGTGCCAGCAGCTTAGTCGGCAATGAGCAGTTCTTC. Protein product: CASSLVGNEQFF.

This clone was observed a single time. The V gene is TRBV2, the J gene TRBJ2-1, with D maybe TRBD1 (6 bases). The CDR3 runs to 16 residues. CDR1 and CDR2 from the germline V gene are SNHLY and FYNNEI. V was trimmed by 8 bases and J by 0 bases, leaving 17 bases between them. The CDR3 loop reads CASSDSIMSSYNEQFF. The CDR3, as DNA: TGTGCCAGCTCGGACAGCATAATGAGCTCCTACAATGAGCAGTTCTTC.

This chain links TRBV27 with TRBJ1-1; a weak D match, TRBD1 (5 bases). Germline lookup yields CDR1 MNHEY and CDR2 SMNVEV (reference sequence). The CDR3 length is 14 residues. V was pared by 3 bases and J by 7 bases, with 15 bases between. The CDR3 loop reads CASSLIRARGEAFF. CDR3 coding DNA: TGTGCCAGCAGTTTGATAAGGGCTAGGGGTGAAGCTTTCTTT.

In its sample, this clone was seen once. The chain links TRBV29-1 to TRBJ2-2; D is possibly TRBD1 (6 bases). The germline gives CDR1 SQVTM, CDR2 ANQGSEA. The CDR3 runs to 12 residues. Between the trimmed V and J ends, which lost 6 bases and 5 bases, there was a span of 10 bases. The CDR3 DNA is TGCAGCGTCGATACAGGGACCGGGGAGCTGTTTTTT. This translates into CSVDTGTGELFF.

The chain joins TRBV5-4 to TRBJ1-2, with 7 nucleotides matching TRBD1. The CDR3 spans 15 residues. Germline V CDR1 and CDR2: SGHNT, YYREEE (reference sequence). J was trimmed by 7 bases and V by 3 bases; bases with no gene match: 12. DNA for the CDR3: TGTGCCAGCAGCTCACAAGGGGGCGAACCGGGTGGCTACACCTTC. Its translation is CASSSQGGEPGGYTF.

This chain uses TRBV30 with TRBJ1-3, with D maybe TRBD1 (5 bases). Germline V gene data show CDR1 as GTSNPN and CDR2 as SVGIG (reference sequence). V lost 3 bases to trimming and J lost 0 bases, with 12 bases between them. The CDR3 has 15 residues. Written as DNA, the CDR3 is TGTGCCTGGAGCTTGGCGGGGGACTCTGGAAACACCATATATTTT. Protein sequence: CAWSLAGDSGNTIYF.

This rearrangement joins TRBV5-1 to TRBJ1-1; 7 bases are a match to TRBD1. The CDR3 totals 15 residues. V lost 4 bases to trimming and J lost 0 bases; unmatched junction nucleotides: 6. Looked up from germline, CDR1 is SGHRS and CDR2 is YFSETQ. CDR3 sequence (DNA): TGCGCCAGCAGCATTCGACAGGGAATGAACACTGAAGCTTTCTTT. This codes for CASSIRQGMNTEAFF. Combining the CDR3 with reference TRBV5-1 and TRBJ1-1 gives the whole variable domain KAGVTQTPRYLIKTRGQQVTLSCSPISGHRSVSWYQQTPGQGLQFLFEYFSETQRNKGNFPGRFSGRQFSNSRSEMNVSTLELGDSALYLCASSIRQGMNTEAFFGQGTRLTVV.

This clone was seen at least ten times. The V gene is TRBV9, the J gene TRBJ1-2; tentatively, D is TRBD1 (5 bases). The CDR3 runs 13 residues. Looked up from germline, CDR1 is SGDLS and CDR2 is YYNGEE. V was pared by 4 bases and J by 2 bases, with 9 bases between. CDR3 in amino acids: CASSPRGNYGYTF. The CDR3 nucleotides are TGTGCCAGCAGCCCCCGGGGGAACTATGGCTACACCTTC.